This entry lists 11 T cell receptor beta chains sequenced from one sample in a study of blood T cells in healthy people across ages. A sample-barcoded 5' primer and a J-beta primer mix were used in a second PCR of about 7 to 11 cycles. TCRdb reprocessed the 5' RACE reads via MiXCR and lists one record per CDR3 protein. The table lists 1 million or so distinct CDR3 sequences, less than 25% of them singletons, with around 0.75% in the top ten. A further study also used this sample, focusing on T cells of mothers and their children.

Specimen: blood. The source of these receptors is a girl aged 2 to 10 in good health.

This clonotype was counted between two and nine times. V gene TRBV20-1 combines with J gene TRBJ2-5; TRBD2 matches at 8 bases. Trimming took 3 bases from V and 3 from J; bases not matched to a gene: 6. The CDR3 loop spans 14 amino acids. CDR1 and CDR2 (germline): DFQATT, SNEGSKA (reference sequence). CDR3 in amino acids: CSASRARGEETQYF. The CDR3 DNA follows: TGCAGTGCTAGCCGAGCGCGGGGGGAAGAGACCCAGTACTTC.

This clonotype was seen a few times. The chain combines TRBV29-1 with TRBJ2-7; 7 nucleotides match TRBD2. This CDR3 has 14 residues. V dropped 4 bases and J dropped 5; count of bases not matched to a gene: 11. The germline V gene encodes CDR1 SQVTM and CDR2 ANQGSEA. The CDR3 region is CSVGAGAAWDEQYF. The CDR3 DNA sequence: TGCAGCGTTGGGGCGGGAGCGGCGTGGGACGAGCAGTACTTC.

The table lists this clonotype with a few counts. The genes are TRBV14 and TRBJ1-2; the D is unclear. This CDR3 region has 13 residues. The germline CDR1 and CDR2 sequences are SGHDN and FVKESK. V dropped 5 bases and J dropped 3 bases, with 10 bases sitting between them. CDR3 DNA sequence: TGTGCCAGCAGCATAATCCGGCACTATGGCTACACCTTC. This translates into CASSIIRHYGYTF.

The CDR3 sequence: CASNRGINYGYTF. The CDR3 coding sequence is TGTGCCAGTAACAGAGGGATTAACTATGGCTACACCTTC. This chain connects TRBV9 to TRBJ1-2; D is undetermined. Germline CDR1 and CDR2: SGDLS and YYNGEE. The CDR3 extends over 13 amino acids. Trimming pared 8 bases from V and 1 base from J, leaving 12 bases between.

The table lists this clonotype with a few counts. The chain carries TRBV7-9 and TRBJ2-5, with a tentative D call TRBD1 (6 bases). The J call is doubtful: the DNA matches TRBJ2-7 better. Looked up from germline, CDR1 is SEHNR and CDR2 is FQNEAQ (reference sequence). The CDR3 covers 12 residues. The CDR3, as DNA: TGTGCCAGCAGAGATGGACAGTACGAGCAGTACTTC. Translation gives CASRDGQYEQYF.

The rearrangement joins TRBV29-1 to TRBJ2-1; 10 bases agree with TRBD2. V shed 0 bases and J 1 base; nucleotides not matched to a gene: 18. The germline CDR1 and CDR2 sequences are SQVTM and ANQGSEA. The CDR3 totals 21 residues. Here the CDR3 reads CSVEDLWLAGEGQWSYNEQFF. CDR3 nucleotides: TGCAGCGTTGAAGATCTATGGCTAGCGGGAGAGGGGCAGTGGTCCTACAATGAGCAGTTCTTC.

The chain employs TRBV6-1 and TRBJ2-7; D gene uncertain. The CDR3 runs to 14 residues. Germline V gene sequence: CDR1 MNHNS, CDR2 SASEGT. Between the trimmed V and J ends, which lost 11 bases and 2 bases, there was a span of 19 bases. The CDR3 region is CAPIGLDTTYEQYF. CDR3 in DNA: TGTGCCCCGATAGGGTTGGATACCACCTACGAGCAGTACTTC.

This clonotype was seen only a few times. The V call is TRBV12-3 or TRBV12-4, the J call TRBJ1-2; D gene ambiguous. The ends were cut back, 8 bases at V and 4 bases at J, with 20 bases in the middle. The CDR3 length is 15 residues. DNA of the CDR3: TGTGCCAGCGGCCAGTTGGCTGAAGTTGTCTATGGCTACACCTTC. It codes for CASGQLAEVVYGYTF.

The rearrangement uses TRBV7-8 and TRBJ2-5, with a tentative D call TRBD1 (6 bases). From germline, CDR1 is SGHVS and CDR2 FQNEAQ. Between the trimmed V and J ends, which lost 0 bases and 3 bases, there was a span of 14 bases. The CDR3 runs 16 residues. CDR3 DNA sequence: TGTGCCAGCAGCTTAGCGCTCGACAGGCCCGAAGAGACCCAGTACTTC. This codes for CASSLALDRPEETQYF.

J is TRBJ2-1 and V is TRBV5-5; 7 positions match TRBD2. Germline trimming cut 0 bases from V and 15 bases from J; bases unmatched to any gene: 18. The CDR3 has 16 residues. The germline gives CDR1 SGHKS, CDR2 YYEKEE (reference sequence). This CDR3 reads CASSLVSGLAERVWFF. The CDR3 DNA is TGTGCCAGCAGCTTGGTGTCTGGGCTAGCGGAAAGGGTTTGGTTCTTC.

V gene TRBV6-5 combines with J gene TRBJ2-1; the D is unclear. The CDR3 extends over 13 amino acids. CDR1 is MNHEY, CDR2 SVGAGI, per germline. Between the trimmed V and J ends, which lost 5 bases and 6 bases, there was a span of 11 bases. The CDR3 region is CASSVSSPNEQFF. The CDR3 DNA reads as TGTGCCAGCAGTGTAAGTAGCCCCAATGAGCAGTTCTTC.